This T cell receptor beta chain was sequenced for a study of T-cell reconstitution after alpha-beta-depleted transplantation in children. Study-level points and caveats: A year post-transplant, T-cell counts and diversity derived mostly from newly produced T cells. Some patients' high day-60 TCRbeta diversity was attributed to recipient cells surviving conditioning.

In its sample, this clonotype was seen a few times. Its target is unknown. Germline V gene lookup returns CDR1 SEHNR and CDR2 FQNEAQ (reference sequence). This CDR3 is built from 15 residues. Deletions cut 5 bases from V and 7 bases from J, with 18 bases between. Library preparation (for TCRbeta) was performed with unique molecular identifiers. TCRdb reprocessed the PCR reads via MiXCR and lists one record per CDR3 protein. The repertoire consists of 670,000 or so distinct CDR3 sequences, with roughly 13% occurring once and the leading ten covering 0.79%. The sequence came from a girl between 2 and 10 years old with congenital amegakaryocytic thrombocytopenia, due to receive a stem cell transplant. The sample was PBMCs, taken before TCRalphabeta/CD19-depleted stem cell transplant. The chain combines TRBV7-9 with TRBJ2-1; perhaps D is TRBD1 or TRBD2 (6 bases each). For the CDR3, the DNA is TGTGCCAGCAGCCTCCCGGCGGGACAAAGTAATGAGCAGTTCTTC. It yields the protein CASSLPAGQSNEQFF. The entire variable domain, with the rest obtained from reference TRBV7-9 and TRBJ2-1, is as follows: DTGVSQNPRHKITKRGQNVTFRCDPISEHNRLYWYRQTLGQGPEFLTYFQNEAQLEKSRLLSDRFSAERPKGSFSTLEIQRTEQGDSAMYLCASSLPAGQSNEQFFGPGTRLTVL.